The clone carrying this T cell receptor (beta chain) was seen many times. Its target is not known. The CDR3 loop spans 18 amino acids. Trimming left V 5 bases short and J 7 bases short, with 27 bases between. This entry is derived from a study of T cells in Graves' hyperthyroidism and ophthalmopathy. Study information: Sampling of peripheral blood happened at initial diagnosis, prior to any treatment.

Patients were excluded for uncontrolled infection, other autoimmune disease, pregnancy or lactation. RNA transcripts provided the source from which TCR beta CDR3 regions were amplified. Researchers ran a first-round RT-PCR on the TCR CDR3 using the HTBI primer set. TCRdb re-called the multiplex PCR reads with MiXCR, one entry per CDR3 protein. The sample has around 500,000 distinct CDR3 sequences, 11% to 15% seen once; the top ten hold roughly 14%. Study-wide results and caveats: The blood repertoire included most of the expanded thyroid clonotypes above 0.001.

V usage is TRBV12-3 or TRBV12-4 and J usage is TRBJ2-1; D is possibly TRBD2 (6 bases). This receptor was obtained from a woman in her thirties or forties with Graves' hyperthyroidism. Sequenced input: blood. DNA for the CDR3: TGTGCCAGCAGTCACCGGCCCTTCCTAGCGTCAGGTGTGAATGAGCAGTTCTTC. Residues: CASSHRPFLASGVNEQFF.